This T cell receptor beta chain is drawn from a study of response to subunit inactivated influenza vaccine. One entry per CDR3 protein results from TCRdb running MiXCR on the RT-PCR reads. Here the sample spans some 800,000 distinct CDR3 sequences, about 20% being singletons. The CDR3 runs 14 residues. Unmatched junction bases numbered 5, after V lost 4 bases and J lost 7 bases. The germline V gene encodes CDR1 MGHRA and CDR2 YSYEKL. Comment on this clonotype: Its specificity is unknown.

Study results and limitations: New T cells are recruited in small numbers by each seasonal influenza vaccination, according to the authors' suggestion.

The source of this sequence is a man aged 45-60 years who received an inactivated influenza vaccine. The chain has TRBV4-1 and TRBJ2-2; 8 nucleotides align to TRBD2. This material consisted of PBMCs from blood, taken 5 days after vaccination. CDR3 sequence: CASSPDSGVGELFF. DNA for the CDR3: TGCGCCAGCAGCCCGGATAGCGGGGTCGGGGAGCTGTTTTTT.